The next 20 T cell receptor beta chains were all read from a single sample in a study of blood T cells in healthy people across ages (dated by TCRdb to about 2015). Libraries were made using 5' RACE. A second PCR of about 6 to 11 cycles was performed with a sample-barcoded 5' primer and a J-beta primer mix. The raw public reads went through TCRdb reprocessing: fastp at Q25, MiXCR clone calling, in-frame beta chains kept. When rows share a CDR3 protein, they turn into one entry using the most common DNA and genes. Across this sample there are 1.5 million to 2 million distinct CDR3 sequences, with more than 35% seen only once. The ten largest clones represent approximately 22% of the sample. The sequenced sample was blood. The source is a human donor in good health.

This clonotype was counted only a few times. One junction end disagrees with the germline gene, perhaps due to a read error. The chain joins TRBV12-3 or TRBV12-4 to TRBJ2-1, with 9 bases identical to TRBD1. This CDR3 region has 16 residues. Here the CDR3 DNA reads TGTGCCAGCAGTCCGCCTACAGGGGGCGGCTACCATGAGCAGTTCTTC. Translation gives CASSPPTGGGYHEQFF.

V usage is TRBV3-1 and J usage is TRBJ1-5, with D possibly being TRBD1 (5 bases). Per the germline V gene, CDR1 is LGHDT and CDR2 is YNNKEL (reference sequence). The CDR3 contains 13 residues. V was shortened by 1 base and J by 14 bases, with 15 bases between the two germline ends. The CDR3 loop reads CASSQVSAGTKHF. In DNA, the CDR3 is TGTGCCAGCAGCCAAGTTTCCGCCGGGACGAAGCATTTT.

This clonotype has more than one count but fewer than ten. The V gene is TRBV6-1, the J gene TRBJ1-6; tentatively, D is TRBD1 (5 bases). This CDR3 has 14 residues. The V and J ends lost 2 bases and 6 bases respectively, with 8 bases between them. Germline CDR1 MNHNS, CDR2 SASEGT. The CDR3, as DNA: TGTGCCAGCAGTGAAATAGGGGTTAATTCACCCCTCCACTTT. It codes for CASSEIGVNSPLHF.

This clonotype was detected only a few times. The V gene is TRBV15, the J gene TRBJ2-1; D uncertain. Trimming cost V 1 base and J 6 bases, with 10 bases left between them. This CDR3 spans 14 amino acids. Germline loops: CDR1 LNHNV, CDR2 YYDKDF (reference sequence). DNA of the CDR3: TGTGCCACCAGCAGAGCAGGTAGTCTCAATGAGCAGTTCTTC. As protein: CATSRAGSLNEQFF. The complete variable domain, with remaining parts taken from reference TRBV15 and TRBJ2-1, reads DAMVIQNPRYQVTQFGKPVTLSCSQTLNHNVMYWYQQKSSQAPKLLFHYYDKDFNNEADTPDNFQSRRPNTSFCFLDIRSPGLGDTAMYLCATSRAGSLNEQFFGPGTRLTVL.

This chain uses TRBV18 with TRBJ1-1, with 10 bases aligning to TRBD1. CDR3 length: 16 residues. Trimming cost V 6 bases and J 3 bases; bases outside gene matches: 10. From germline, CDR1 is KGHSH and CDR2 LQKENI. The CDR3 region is CASSRTGGLGDTEAFF. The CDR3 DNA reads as TGTGCCAGCTCTCGGACAGGGGGGCTTGGGGACACTGAAGCTTTCTTT.

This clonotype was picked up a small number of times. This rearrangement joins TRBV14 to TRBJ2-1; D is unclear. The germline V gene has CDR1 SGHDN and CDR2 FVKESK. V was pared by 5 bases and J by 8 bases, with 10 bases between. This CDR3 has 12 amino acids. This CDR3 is CASSYKFDEQFF. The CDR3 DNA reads TGTGCCAGCAGCTATAAATTCGATGAGCAGTTCTTC.

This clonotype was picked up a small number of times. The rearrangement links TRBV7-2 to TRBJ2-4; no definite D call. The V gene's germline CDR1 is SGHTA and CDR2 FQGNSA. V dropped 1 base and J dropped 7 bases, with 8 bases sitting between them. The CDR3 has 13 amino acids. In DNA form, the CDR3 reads TGTGCCAGCAGCTTAGGATCTCTTAACATTCAGTACTTC. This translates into CASSLGSLNIQYF.

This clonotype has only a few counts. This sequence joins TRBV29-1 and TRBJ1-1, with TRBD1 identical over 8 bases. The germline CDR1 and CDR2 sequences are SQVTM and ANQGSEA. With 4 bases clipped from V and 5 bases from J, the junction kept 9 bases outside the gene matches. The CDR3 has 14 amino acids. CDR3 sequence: CSVGARQGRTEAFF. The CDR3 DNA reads TGCAGCGTTGGGGCGAGACAGGGGAGGACTGAAGCTTTCTTT.

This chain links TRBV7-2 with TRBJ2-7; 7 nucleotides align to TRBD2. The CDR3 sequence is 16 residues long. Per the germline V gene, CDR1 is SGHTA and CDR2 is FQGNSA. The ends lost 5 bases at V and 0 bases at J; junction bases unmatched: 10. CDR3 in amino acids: CASSRWGAGISYEQYF. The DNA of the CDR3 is TGTGCCAGCAGCCGATGGGGAGCGGGGATCTCCTACGAGCAGTACTTC.

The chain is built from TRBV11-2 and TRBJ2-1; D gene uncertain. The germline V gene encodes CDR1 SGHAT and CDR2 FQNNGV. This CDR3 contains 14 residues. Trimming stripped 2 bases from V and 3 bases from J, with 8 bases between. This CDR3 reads CASSLKQLYNEQFF. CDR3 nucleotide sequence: TGTGCCAGCAGCTTAAAACAGCTCTACAATGAGCAGTTCTTC.

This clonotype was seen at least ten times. This chain's CDR3 is CSVVDRGRRETQYF. The CDR3 DNA sequence: TGCAGCGTTGTTGACAGGGGGCGCCGAGAGACCCAGTACTTC. V usage is TRBV29-1 and J usage is TRBJ2-5, with TRBD1 matching over 10 bases. The V gene's germline CDR1 is SQVTM and CDR2 ANQGSEA. The CDR3 extends over 14 amino acids. V lost 4 bases, J lost 4 bases, and 6 bases stayed unmatched.

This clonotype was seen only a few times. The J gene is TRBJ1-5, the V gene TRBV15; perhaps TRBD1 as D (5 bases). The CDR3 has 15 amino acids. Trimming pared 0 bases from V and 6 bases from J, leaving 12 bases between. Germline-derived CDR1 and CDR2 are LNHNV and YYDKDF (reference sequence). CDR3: CATSRDLGGGQPQHF. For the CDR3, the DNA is TGTGCCACCAGCAGAGATTTGGGGGGGGGTCAGCCCCAGCATTTT.

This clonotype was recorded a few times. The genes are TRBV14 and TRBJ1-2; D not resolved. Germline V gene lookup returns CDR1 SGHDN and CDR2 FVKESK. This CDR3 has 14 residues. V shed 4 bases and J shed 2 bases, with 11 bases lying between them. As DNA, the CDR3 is TGTGCCAGCAGCCCATACGCGGTGAACTATGGCTACACCTTC. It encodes CASSPYAVNYGYTF.

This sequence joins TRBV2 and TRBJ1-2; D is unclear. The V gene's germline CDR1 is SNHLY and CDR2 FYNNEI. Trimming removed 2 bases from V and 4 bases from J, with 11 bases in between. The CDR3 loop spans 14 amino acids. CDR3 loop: CASSELRGIYGYTF. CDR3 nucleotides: TGTGCCAGCAGTGAACTACGGGGAATCTATGGCTACACCTTC.

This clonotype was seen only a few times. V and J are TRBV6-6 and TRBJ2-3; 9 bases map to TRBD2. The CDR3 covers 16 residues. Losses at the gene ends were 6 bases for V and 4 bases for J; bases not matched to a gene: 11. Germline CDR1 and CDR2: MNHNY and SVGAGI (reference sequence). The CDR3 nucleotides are TGTGCCAGCAGCCCACCCCTAGCGGGGAGAGCAGATACGCAGTATTTT. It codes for CASSPPLAGRADTQYF.

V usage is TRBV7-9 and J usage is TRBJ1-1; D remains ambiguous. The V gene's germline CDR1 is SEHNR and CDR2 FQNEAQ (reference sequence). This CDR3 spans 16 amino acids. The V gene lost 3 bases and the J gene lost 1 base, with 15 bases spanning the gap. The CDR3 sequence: CASSLDSSGENTEAFF. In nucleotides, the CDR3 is TGTGCCAGCAGCTTGGATTCGAGCGGAGAGAACACTGAAGCTTTCTTT.

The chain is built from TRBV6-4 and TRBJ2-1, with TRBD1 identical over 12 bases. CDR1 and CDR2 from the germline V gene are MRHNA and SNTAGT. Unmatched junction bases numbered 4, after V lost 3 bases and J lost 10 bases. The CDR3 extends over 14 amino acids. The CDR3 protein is CASSEGTGGYEQFF. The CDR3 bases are TGTGCCAGCAGTGAGGGGACAGGGGGCTACGAGCAGTTCTTC.

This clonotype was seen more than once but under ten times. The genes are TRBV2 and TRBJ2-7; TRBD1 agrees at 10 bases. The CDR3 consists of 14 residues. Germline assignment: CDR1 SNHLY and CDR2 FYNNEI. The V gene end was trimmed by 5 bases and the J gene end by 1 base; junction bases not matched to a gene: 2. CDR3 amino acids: CASSRQGASYEQYF. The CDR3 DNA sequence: TGTGCCAGCAGTCGACAGGGGGCTTCCTACGAGCAGTACTTC.

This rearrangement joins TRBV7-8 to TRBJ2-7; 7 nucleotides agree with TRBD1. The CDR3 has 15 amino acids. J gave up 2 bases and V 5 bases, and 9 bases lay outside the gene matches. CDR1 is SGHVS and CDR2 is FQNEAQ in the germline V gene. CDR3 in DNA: TGTGCCAGCAGCCCAGGGACAGTTGTCACCTACGAGCAGTACTTC. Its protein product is CASSPGTVVTYEQYF.

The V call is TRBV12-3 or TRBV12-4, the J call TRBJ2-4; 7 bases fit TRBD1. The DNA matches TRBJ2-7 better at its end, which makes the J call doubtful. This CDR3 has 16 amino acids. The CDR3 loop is CASSLKGADRAYEQYF. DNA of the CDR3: TGTGCCAGCAGTTTGAAGGGGGCGGATAGGGCCTACGAGCAGTACTTC.